This T cell receptor beta chain was sequenced for a study of blood T cell repertoires in COVID-19. Clones were sequenced by immunoSEQ multiplex PCR, and TCRdb holds only the in-frame ones, with some missing. The repertoire consists of about 410,000 clones, with around 91% occurring once and the leading ten covering about 1.4%. Sequenced sample: peripheral blood. The clonotype originates from a woman aged 40 to 50 with COVID-19, enrolled during active disease.

CDR3: CASSALTGYTF. CDR3 DNA: TGTGCCAGCAGCGCCTTAACAGGCTACACCTTC. This chain joins TRBV28 and TRBJ1-2; D is undetermined. Trimming cost V 6 bases and J 8 bases, with 10 bases left between them. CDR1 is MDHEN, CDR2 SYDVKM, per germline. The CDR3 covers 11 residues.